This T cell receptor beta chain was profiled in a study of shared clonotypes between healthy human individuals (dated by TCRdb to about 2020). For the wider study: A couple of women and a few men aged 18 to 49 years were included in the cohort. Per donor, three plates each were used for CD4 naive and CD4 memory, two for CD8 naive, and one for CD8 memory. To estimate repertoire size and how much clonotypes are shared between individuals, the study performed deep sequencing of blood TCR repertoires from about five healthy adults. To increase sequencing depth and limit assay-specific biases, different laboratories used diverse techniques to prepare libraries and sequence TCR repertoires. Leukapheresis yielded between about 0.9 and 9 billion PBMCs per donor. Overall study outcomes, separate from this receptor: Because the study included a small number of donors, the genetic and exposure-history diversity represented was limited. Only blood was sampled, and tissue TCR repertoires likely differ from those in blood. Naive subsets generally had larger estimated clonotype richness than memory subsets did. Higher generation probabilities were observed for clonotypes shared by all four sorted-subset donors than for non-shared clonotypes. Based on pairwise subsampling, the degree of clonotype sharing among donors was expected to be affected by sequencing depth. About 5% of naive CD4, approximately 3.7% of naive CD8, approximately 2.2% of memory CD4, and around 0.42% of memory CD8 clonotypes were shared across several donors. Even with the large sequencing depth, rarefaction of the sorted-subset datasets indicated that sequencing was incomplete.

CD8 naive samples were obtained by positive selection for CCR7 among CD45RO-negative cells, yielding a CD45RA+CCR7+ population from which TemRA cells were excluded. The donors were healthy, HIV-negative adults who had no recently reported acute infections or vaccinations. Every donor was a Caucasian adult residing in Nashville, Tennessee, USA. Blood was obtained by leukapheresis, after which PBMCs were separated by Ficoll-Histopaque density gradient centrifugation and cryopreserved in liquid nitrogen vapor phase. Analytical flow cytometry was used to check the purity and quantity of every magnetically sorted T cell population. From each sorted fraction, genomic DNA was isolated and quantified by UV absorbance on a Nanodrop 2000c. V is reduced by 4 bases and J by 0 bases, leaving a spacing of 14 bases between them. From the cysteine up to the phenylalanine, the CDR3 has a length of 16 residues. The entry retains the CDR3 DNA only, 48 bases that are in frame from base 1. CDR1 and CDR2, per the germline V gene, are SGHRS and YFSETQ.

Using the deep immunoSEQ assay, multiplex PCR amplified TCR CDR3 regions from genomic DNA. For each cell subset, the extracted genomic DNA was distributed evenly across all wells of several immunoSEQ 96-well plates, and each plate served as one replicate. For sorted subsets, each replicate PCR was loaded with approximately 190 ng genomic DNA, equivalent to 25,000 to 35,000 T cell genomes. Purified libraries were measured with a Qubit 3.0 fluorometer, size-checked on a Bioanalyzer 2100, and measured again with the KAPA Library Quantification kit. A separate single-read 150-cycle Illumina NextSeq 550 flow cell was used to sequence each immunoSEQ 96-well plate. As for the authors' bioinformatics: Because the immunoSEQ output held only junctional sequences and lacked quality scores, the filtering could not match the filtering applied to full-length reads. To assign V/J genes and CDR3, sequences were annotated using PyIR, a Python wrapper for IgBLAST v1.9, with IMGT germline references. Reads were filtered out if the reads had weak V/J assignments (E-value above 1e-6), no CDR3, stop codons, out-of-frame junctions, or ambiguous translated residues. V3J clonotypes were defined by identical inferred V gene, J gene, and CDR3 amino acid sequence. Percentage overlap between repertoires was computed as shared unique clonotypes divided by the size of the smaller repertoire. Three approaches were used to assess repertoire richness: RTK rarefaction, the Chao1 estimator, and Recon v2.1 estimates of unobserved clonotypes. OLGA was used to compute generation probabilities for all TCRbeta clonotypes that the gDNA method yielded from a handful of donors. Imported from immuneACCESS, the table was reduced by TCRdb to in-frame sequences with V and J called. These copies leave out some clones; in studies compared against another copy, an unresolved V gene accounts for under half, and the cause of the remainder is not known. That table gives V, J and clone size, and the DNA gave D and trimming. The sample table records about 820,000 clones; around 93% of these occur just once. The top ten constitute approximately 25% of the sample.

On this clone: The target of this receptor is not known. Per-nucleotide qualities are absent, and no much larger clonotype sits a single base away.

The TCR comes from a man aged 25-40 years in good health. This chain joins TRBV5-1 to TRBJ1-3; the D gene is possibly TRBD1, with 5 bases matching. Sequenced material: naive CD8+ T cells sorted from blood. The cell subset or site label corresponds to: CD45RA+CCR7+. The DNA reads TGCGCCAGCAGCGCCCGGGACGGCGCCTCTGGAAACACCATATATTTT. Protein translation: CASSARDGASGNTIYF.